This TCR beta chain appears in the sequencing data of a study of T cells in localized non-small cell lung cancer. The V gene's germline CDR1 is SQVTM and CDR2 ANQGSEA. This CDR3 spans 12 amino acids. Trimming took off 5 bases at V and 2 bases at J, with 8 bases between the two ends. This clone has a single count. The protocol was immunoSEQ multiplex PCR, while the TCRdb copy is restricted to in-frame clones and leaves out a portion. The data show over 35,000 clones, about four fifths seen once. The gene calls are TRBV29-1 and TRBJ2-3; D is perhaps TRBD2 (5 bases). Sequences were derived from peripheral blood mononuclear cells, sampled before any cancer treatment. This sequence originates from a male donor at least 60 years old with stage II lung adenocarcinoma. The CDR3, as DNA: TGCAGCGTTCCGGACTTCACAGATACGCAGTATTTT. Translation: CSVPDFTDTQYF.